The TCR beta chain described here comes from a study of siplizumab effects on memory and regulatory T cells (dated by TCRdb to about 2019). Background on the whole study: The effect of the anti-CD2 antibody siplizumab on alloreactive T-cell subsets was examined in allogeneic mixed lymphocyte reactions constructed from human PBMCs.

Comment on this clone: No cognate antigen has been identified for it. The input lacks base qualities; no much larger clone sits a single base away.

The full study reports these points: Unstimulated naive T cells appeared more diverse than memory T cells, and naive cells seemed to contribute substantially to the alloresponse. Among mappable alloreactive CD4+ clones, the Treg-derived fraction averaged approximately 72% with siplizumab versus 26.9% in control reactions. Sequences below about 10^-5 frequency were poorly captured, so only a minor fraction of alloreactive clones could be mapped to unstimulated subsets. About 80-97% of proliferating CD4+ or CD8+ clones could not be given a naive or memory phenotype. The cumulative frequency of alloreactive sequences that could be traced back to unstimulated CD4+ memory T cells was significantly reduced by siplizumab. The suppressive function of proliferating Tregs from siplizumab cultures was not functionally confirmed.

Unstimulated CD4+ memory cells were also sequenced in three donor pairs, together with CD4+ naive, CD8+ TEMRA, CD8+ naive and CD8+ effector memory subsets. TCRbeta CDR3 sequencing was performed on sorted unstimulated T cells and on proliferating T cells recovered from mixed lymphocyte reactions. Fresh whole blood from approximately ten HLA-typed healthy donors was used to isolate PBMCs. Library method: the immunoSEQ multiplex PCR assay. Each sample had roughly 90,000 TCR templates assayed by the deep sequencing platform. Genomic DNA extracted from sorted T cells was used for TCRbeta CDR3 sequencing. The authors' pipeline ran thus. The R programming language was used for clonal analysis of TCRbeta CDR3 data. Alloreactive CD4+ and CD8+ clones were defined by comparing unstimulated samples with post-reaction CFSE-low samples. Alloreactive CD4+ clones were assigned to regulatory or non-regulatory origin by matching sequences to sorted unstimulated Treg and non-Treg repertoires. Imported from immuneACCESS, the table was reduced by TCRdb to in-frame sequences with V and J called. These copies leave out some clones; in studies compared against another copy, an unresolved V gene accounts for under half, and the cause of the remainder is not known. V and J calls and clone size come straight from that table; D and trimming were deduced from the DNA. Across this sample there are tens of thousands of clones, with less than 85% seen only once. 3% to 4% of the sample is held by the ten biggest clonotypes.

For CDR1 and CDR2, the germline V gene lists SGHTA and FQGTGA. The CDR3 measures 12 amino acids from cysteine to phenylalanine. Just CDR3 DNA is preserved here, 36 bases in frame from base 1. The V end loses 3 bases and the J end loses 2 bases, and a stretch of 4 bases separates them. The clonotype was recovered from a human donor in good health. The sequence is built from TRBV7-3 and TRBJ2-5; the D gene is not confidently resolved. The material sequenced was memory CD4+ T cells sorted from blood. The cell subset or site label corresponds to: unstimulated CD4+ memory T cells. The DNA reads TGTGCCAGCAGCTTTTATCAAGAGACCCAGTACTTC. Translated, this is CASSFYQETQYF.